Listed here are 8 T cell receptor beta chains from one sample, sequenced in a study of identical twins. TCRdb recomputed calls from the 5' RACE reads with MiXCR, one row per CDR3 protein. Among hundreds of thousands of distinct CDR3 sequences, roughly 12% were seen once, and the ten largest hold around 1.6%. This sample was shared with a second study, whose subject was yellow fever vaccine responses in identical twins.

Source material: PBMCs. The source of these receptors is a woman in her late teens or twenties in good health.

In its sample, this clonotype was seen a few times. The chain links TRBV15 to TRBJ1-6; no firm D call. This CDR3 has 15 residues. The germline V gene has CDR1 LNHNV and CDR2 YYDKDF (reference sequence). V lost 0 bases and J 9 bases, leaving 12 bases between the germline ends. The CDR3 spells CATSREGRRSSPLHF. The CDR3 region has the DNA TGTGCCACCAGCAGAGAAGGGAGGAGAAGTTCACCCCTCCACTTT.

This clonotype was counted many times. CDR3 DNA: TGCGCCAGCAGCCGTCAAGCGGGAGTTACGTCTGGTGAGCAGTTCTTC. Its translation: CASSRQAGVTSGEQFF. The chain uses TRBV10-1 and TRBJ2-1; 8 bases are a match to TRBD2. The CDR3 totals 16 residues. Trimming took 6 bases from V and 9 from J; bases not matched to a gene: 16. In germline, CDR1 is WNHNN, CDR2 SYGVQD (reference sequence).

The J gene is TRBJ1-5, the V gene TRBV24-1, with D possibly matching TRBD1 (5 bases). CDR1 and CDR2 (germline): KGHDR, SFDVKD. The ends were cut back, 7 bases at V and 8 bases at J, with 20 bases in the middle. The CDR3 consists of 15 residues. The CDR3 DNA reads as TGTGCCACCAGCGTCTCGGGGAGGGGAAATAAGCCCCAGCATTTT. Translated: CATSVSGRGNKPQHF.

The CDR3 nucleotides read TGCAGTGCAGCGACTAGCGGGGAGTACGAGCAGTACGTC. It encodes CSAATSGEYEQYV. V usage is TRBV20-1 and J usage is TRBJ2-7; 11 bases match TRBD2. The germline gives CDR1 DFQATT, CDR2 SNEGSKA (reference sequence). Losses at the gene ends were 6 bases for V and 4 bases for J; bases not matched to a gene: 5. The CDR3 contains 13 residues.

This sequence joins TRBV10-3 and TRBJ1-1; TRBD1 agrees at 7 bases. Germline CDR1 reads ENHRY; CDR2 reads SYGVKD. The CDR3 is made up of 11 amino acids. With V trimmed by 6 bases and J by 7 bases, 2 bases remained unmatched. CDR3 sequence (DNA): TGTGCCATCAGAGGGACAGATGAAGCTTTCTTT. Translating it yields CAIRGTDEAFF.

This clonotype was seen a handful of times. The chain recombines TRBV2 with TRBJ2-3; 11 bases match TRBD2. The length of the CDR3 is 16 residues. The germline V gene encodes CDR1 SNHLY and CDR2 FYNNEI. V was clipped by 1 base and J by 5 bases; unmatched bases: 5. Here the CDR3 reads CASSEGLAGGIDTQYF. CDR3 DNA: TGTGCCAGCAGTGAAGGGCTAGCGGGAGGAATAGATACGCAGTATTTT.

This clonotype was seen a few times. V and J are TRBV20-1 and TRBJ1-5; 8 bases align to TRBD1. The CDR3 totals 15 residues. V lost 2 bases to trimming and J lost 5 bases; unmatched junction nucleotides: 8. CDR1 is DFQATT, CDR2 SNEGSKA, per germline (reference sequence). The CDR3 nucleotides are TGCAGTGCTAGACCGCCCGGACAGGGATATCAGCCCCAGCATTTT. It translates to CSARPPGQGYQPQHF.

This clonotype was found a few times. This rearrangement joins TRBV20-1 to TRBJ1-1; D gene unclear. The CDR3 contains 14 residues. With 3 bases removed from V and 1 base from J, the gap between germline ends came to 12 bases. CDR1 is DFQATT, CDR2 SNEGSKA, per germline (reference sequence). The CDR3 spells CSARPVSGNTEAFF. For the CDR3, the DNA is TGCAGTGCTAGGCCAGTCTCGGGGAACACTGAAGCTTTCTTT.